The T cell receptor (beta chain) under discussion was sequenced for a study of shared clonotypes between healthy human individuals. J lost 3 bases, V lost 3 bases, and 11 bases had no gene match. Germline CDR1 SGDLS, CDR2 YYNGEE. This CDR3 spans 17 amino acids. About this clone itself: What it binds is not known.

Investigators spread the genomic DNA of each subset evenly over several immunoSEQ plates. Profiling relied on immunoSEQ multiplex PCR, and the TCRdb table lists in-frame clones only, not all of them. The repertoire holds 500,000 to 700,000 clones, with roughly 96% as singletons. Study-wide results and limits: Lower generation probabilities were found for non-shared clonotypes than for those shared by all four donors.

Selected positively for CCR7 and CD45RO-negative, naive CD8 cells excluded terminally differentiated effector memory CD45RA+ cells. All of the donors resided in Nashville, Tennessee, and each was a Caucasian adult. The clonotype comes from a woman younger than 45 in good health. V gene TRBV9 combines with J gene TRBJ1-4; the match to TRBD1 covers 7 bases. The sample consisted of naive CD8+ T cells sorted from blood. CDR3 nucleotides: TGTGCCAGCAGCGCATACCCGGGACAGATGGCTAATGAAAAACTGTTTTTT. It codes for CASSAYPGQMANEKLFF.